This TCR beta chain emerged from a study of blood T cell repertoires in COVID-19. Study as a whole: The United States, Italy and Spain were the sources of the acute and convalescent COVID-19 samples.

Libraries were prepared by immunoSEQ multiplex PCR; TCRdb keeps only in-frame clonotypes and omits some of them. This sample yields about 240,000 clones, of which roughly four fifths are seen a single time; over 8% belongs to the top ten. CDR3 size: 11 residues. The V end lost 8 bases, the J end lost 5 bases, and 11 bases lay between the germline ends. CDR1 and CDR2 from the germline V gene are DFQATT and SNEGSKA (reference sequence). This clonotype was sampled from a woman older than 75 with acute or convalescent COVID-19. The chain joins TRBV20-1 to TRBJ2-3; D gene ambiguous. What was sequenced was peripheral blood. Written as DNA, the CDR3 is TGCAGTCCCGTACCAGGAGATACGCAGTATTTT. It codes for CSPVPGDTQYF.